The 10 T cell receptor beta chains below were found in one sample sequenced in a study of blood T cell repertoires in COVID-19. The assay was immunoSEQ multiplex PCR, and TCRdb's table has in-frame clones only and misses some. The repertoire includes around 400,000 clones, over 85% of them detected once, and less than 2% sits in the top ten. Sequencing was carried out using PBMCs or T cells enriched from blood (not recorded which). These receptors came from a woman in her twenties or thirties who had recovered from COVID-19.

CDR3 loop: CASHYQRDFGNSPLHF. DNA of the CDR3: TGTGCCAGTCATTACCAACGGGACTTCGGAAATTCACCCCTCCACTTT. The chain has TRBV2 and TRBJ1-6; D is perhaps TRBD1 (5 bases). V lost 9 bases and J 7 bases, leaving 22 bases between the germline ends. The V gene's germline CDR1 is SNHLY and CDR2 FYNNEI. The CDR3 is 16 amino acids.

The chain joins TRBV27 to TRBJ2-7, with 9 bases identical to TRBD2. Germline CDR1 is MNHEY and CDR2 is SMNVEV (reference sequence). J was trimmed by 3 bases and V by 7 bases; bases with no gene match: 10. The CDR3 covers 15 residues. The CDR3 sequence: CASKFGSAGGYEQYF. The CDR3 region has the DNA TGTGCCAGCAAGTTCGGGTCAGCGGGGGGCTACGAGCAGTACTTC.

DNA for the CDR3: TGTGCCAGCAGCTCTGGACTAGCGGGCACAGATACGCAGTATTTT. Translation: CASSSGLAGTDTQYF. The chain joins TRBV7-8 to TRBJ2-3; 10 positions agree with TRBD2. V trimming: 4 bases; J trimming: 1 base; junction bases outside the gene matches: 2. CDR3 length: 15 residues. In germline, CDR1 is SGHVS, CDR2 FQNEAQ.

V gene TRBV9 combines with J gene TRBJ2-1; tentative D call: TRBD1 (5 bases). V shed 0 bases and J shed 5 bases, with 12 bases lying between them. There are 15 residues in the CDR3. In germline, CDR1 is SGDLS, CDR2 YYNGEE. The CDR3 is CASSVEAGNHNEQFF. DNA of the CDR3: TGTGCCAGCAGCGTAGAGGCAGGGAACCACAATGAGCAGTTCTTC. Based on the CDR3 plus reference TRBV9 and TRBJ2-1, the full variable domain is DSGVTQTPKHLITATGQRVTLRCSPRSGDLSVYWYQQSLDQGLQFLIQYYNGEERAKGNILERFSAQQFPDLHSELNLSSLELGDSALYFCASSVEAGNHNEQFFGPGTRLTVL.

The chain uses TRBV7-2 and TRBJ1-5; 9 bases are shared with TRBD1. The junction had 3 bases not matched to a gene; V was cut back by 5 bases and J by 4 bases. This CDR3 comprises 14 residues. The V gene's germline CDR1 is SGHTA and CDR2 FQGNSA. In DNA, the CDR3 is TGTGCCAGCAGCCGGACAGGGGCTAATCAGCCCCAGCATTTT. This gives the protein CASSRTGANQPQHF.

This chain joins TRBV5-1 and TRBJ2-2; TRBD1 matches at 7 bases. In germline, CDR1 is SGHRS, CDR2 YFSETQ. The CDR3 extends over 16 amino acids. V trimming: 1 base; J trimming: 2 bases; junction bases outside the gene matches: 5. The CDR3 spells CASSLNTGVNTGELFF. CDR3 in DNA: TGCGCCAGCAGCTTGAACACAGGGGTTAACACCGGGGAGCTGTTTTTT. Full variable domain (outside the CDR3, taken from reference TRBV5-1 and TRBJ2-2): KAGVTQTPRYLIKTRGQQVTLSCSPISGHRSVSWYQQTPGQGLQFLFEYFSETQRNKGNFPGRFSGRQFSNSRSEMNVSTLELGDSALYLCASSLNTGVNTGELFFGEGSRLTVL.

The gene calls are TRBV19 and TRBJ1-4; TRBD1 matches at 9 bases. In germline, CDR1 is LNHDA, CDR2 SQIVND (reference sequence). J was trimmed by 3 bases and V by 5 bases; bases with no gene match: 1. CDR3 length equals 14 residues. Here the CDR3 DNA reads TGTGCCAGTAGTCGACAGGGGGCTAATGAAAAACTGTTTTTT. Amino acids: CASSRQGANEKLFF.

The V gene is TRBV9, the J gene TRBJ1-3, with 9 positions matching TRBD1. The CDR3 runs to 15 residues. V lost 3 bases to trimming and J lost 4 bases; unmatched junction nucleotides: 5. Germline CDR1 reads SGDLS; CDR2 reads YYNGEE. The CDR3 nucleotides are TGTGCCAGCAGCGCCTTAACAGGGGGCGGAAACACCATATATTTT. Translated, it gives CASSALTGGGNTIYF.

The chain is built from TRBV6-5 and TRBJ1-2; 8 nucleotides agree with TRBD1. Per germline, CDR1 MNHEY and CDR2 SVGAGI. The CDR3 runs to 11 residues. V lost 8 bases, J lost 8 bases, and 4 bases stayed unmatched. The CDR3 region is CASGQGTGYTF. The CDR3 DNA reads TGTGCCAGCGGACAGGGAACGGGCTACACCTTC.

CDR3 region: CASLRGRDRLNEKLFF. The CDR3 nucleotides are TGTGCCAGCTTGAGGGGCCGGGACAGGCTTAATGAAAAACTGTTTTTT. The chain couples TRBV6-6 to TRBJ1-4; 8 positions agree with TRBD1. The V segment lost 8 bases and the J segment 4 bases; nucleotides outside the gene matches: 12. This CDR3 has 16 amino acids. The germline V gene has CDR1 MNHNY and CDR2 SVGAGI (reference sequence).